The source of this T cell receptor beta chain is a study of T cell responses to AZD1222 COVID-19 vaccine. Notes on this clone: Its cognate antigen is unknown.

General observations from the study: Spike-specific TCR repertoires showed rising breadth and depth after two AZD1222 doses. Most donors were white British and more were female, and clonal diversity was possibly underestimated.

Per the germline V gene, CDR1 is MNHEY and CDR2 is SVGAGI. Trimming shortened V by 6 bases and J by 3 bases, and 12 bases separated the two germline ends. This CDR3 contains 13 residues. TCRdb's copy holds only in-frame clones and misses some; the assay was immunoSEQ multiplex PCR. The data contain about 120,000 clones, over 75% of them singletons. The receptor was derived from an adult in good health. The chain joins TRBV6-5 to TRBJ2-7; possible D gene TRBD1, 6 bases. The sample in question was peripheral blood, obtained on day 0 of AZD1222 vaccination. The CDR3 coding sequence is TGTGCCAGCAGCCTCAGGGGAAACTACGAGCAGTACTTC. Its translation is CASSLRGNYEQYF.